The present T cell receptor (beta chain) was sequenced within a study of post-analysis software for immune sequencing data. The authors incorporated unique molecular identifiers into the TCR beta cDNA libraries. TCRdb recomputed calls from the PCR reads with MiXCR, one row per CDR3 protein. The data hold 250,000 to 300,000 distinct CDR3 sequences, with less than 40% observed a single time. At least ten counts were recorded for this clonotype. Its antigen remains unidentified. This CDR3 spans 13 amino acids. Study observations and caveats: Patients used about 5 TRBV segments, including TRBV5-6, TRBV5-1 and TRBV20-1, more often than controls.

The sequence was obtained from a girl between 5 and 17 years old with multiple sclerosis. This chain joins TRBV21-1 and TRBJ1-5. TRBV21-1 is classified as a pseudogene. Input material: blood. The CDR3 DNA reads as TGTGCCAGCACCCGAAGCTTCAATCAGCCCCAGCATTTT. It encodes CASTRSFNQPQHF.